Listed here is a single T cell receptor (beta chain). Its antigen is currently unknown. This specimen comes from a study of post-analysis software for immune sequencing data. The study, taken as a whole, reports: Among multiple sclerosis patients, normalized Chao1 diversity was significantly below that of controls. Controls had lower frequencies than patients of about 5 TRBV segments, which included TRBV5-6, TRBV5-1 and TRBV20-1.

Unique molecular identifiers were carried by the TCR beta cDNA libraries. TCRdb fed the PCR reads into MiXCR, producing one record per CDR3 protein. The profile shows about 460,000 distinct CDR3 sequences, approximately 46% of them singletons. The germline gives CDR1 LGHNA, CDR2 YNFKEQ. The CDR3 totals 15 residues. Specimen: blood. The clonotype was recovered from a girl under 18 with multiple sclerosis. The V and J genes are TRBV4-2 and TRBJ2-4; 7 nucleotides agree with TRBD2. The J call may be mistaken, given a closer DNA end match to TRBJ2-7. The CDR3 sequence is CASSQDATSFSEQYF. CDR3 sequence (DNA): TGTGCCAGCAGCCAAGACGCGACTAGCTTCAGCGAGCAGTACTTC.